This T cell receptor beta chain emerged from a study of blood T cell repertoires in COVID-19. In the study overall: Both acute and convalescent COVID-19 samples were obtained from the United States, Italy and Spain. PBMCs, B-cell-depleted T cells, or T cells were the source of the cDNA or gDNA that made up the material.

The CDR3 extends over 15 amino acids. CDR1 and CDR2 from the germline V gene are LNHNV and YYDKDF (reference sequence). V shed 3 bases, J shed 7 bases, and the junction held 8 bases outside the gene matches. Study processing details: Amplification with reference gene primers provided the estimates of nucleated cell counts. TCRdb's table, derived via immunoSEQ multiplex PCR, lists solely in-frame clones and lacks some. The DNA gave D and trimming, while V, J and clone size come from that table. The sample consists of roughly 34,000 clones, around 85% of them appearing once. This TCR derives from a woman of 80 years or more with active or convalescent COVID-19. The chain links TRBV15 to TRBJ1-4; 7 bases map to TRBD1. The source material was peripheral blood. As DNA, the CDR3 is TGTGCCACCAGCAGTAACCAGACAGGGAGTGAAAAACTGTTTTTT. It codes for CATSSNQTGSEKLFF.